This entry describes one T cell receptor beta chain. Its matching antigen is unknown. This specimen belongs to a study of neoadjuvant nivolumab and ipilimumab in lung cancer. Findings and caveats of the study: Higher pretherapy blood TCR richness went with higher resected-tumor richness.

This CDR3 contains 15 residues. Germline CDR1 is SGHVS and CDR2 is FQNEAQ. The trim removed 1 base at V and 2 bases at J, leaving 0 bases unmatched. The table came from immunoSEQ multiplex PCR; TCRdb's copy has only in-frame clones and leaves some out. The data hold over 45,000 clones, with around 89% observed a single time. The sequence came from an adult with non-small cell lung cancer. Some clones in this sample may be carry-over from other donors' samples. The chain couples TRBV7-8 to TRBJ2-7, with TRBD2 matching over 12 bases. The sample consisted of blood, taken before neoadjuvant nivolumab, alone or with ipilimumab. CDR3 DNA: TGTGCCAGCAGCTTAGGACTAGCGGGAGCCTACGAGCAGTACTTC. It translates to CASSLGLAGAYEQYF. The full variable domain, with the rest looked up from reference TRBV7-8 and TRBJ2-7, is GAGVSQSPRYKVAKRGQDVALRCDPISGHVSLFWYQQALGQGPEFLTYFQNEAQLDKSGLPSDRFFAERPEGSVSTLKIQRTQQEDSAVYLCASSLGLAGAYEQYFGPGTRLTVT.